Each of the 30 T cell receptor beta chains below was sequenced from the same sample in a study of OX40 agonist ivuxolimab in advanced cancers. Generated by immunoSEQ multiplex PCR, the TCRdb table keeps only in-frame clones and is missing some. Among around 83,000 clones listed, about 88% were seen once. The sample consisted of CD4+ or CD8+ T cells sorted from blood, taken in a trial of the OX40 agonist ivuxolimab. Source of these receptors: an adult with an advanced solid tumor such as melanoma, head and neck, liver or kidney cancer.

The rearrangement links TRBV19 to TRBJ2-1, with 7 bases lining up with TRBD1. Trimming removed 6 bases from V and 4 bases from J; junction bases left unmatched: 12. The CDR3 has 16 residues. Germline V lookup: CDR1 LNHDA, CDR2 SQIVND (reference sequence). The CDR3 region has the DNA TGTGCCAGTAGCAATTTCGGACAGGTATATTACAATGAGCAGTTCTTC. It is translated as CASSNFGQVYYNEQFF.

The CDR3 DNA follows: TGTGCCAGTAGTTCCCGATCCGGGACTAGCGGGAGCGGTGGTTTGGAGACCCAGTACTTC. The encoded protein is CASSSRSGTSGSGGLETQYF. The chain has TRBV19 and TRBJ2-5; 14 bases align to TRBD2. V lost 5 bases, J lost 5 bases, and 19 bases stayed unmatched. Germline V gives CDR1 LNHDA, CDR2 SQIVND (reference sequence). The CDR3 contains 20 residues.

V gene TRBV5-1 combines with J gene TRBJ2-3; 11 bases line up with TRBD2. Trimming removed 5 bases from V and 5 bases from J; junction bases left unmatched: 13. This CDR3 is 17 amino acids long. Germline assignment: CDR1 SGHRS and CDR2 YFSETQ. The CDR3 DNA sequence: TGCGCCAGCAGGAGGTCGGGACTAGCGGATTCCCTAGATACGCAGTATTTT. This gives the protein CASRRSGLADSLDTQYF.

CDR3 residues: CASSLDLTGTQYF. CDR3 in DNA: TGTGCCAGCAGCTTAGACTTGACGGGGACCCAGTACTTC. This chain uses TRBV7-2 with TRBJ2-5; no clear D gene. In germline, CDR1 is SGHTA, CDR2 FQGNSA. Trimming took 1 base from V and 7 from J, leaving 10 bases between them. There are 13 residues in the CDR3. The entire variable domain, with the rest obtained from reference TRBV7-2 and TRBJ2-5, is as follows: GAGVSQSPSNKVTEKGKDVELRCDPISGHTALYWYRQSLGQGLEFLIYFQGNSAPDKSGLPSDRFSAERTGGSVSTLTIQRTQQEDSAVYLCASSLDLTGTQYFGPGTRLLVL.

The chain uses TRBV5-1 and TRBJ2-5; 12 bases match TRBD2. Per the germline V gene, CDR1 is SGHRS and CDR2 is YFSETQ. The CDR3 contains 16 residues. Trimming cost V 3 bases and J 4 bases; bases outside gene matches: 7. In nucleotides, the CDR3 is TGCGCCAGCAGCTCAAGACTAGCGGGAGTGGGAGAGACCCAGTACTTC. Translating gives CASSSRLAGVGETQYF. The complete variable domain, with remaining parts taken from reference TRBV5-1 and TRBJ2-5, reads KAGVTQTPRYLIKTRGQQVTLSCSPISGHRSVSWYQQTPGQGLQFLFEYFSETQRNKGNFPGRFSGRQFSNSRSEMNVSTLELGDSALYLCASSSRLAGVGETQYFGPGTRLLVL.

The chain combines TRBV19 with TRBJ2-1; 7 bases are shared with TRBD2. CDR1 is LNHDA, CDR2 SQIVND, per germline (reference sequence). The CDR3 has 15 residues. The V gene end was trimmed by 3 bases and the J gene end by 3 bases; junction bases not matched to a gene: 5. The CDR3 sequence is CASSISLADYNEQFF. The CDR3 bases are TGTGCCAGTAGTATTTCGCTAGCGGACTACAATGAGCAGTTCTTC.

The rearrangement joins TRBV11-2 to TRBJ2-1; D possibly uses TRBD1 or TRBD2 (5 bases each). The CDR3 runs 16 residues. The V and J ends lost 5 bases and 5 bases respectively, with 19 bases between them. CDR1 SGHAT and CDR2 FQNNGV come from the germline V gene. The CDR3 region has the DNA TGTGCCAGCAGCCCTCTTACGGGTCGAGGGGACAATGAGCAGTTCTTC. This encodes CASSPLTGRGDNEQFF.

This chain connects TRBV2 to TRBJ2-1; 9 positions match TRBD2. CDR1 and CDR2 (germline): SNHLY, FYNNEI. The CDR3 extends over 15 amino acids. Trimming took 5 bases from V and 3 from J; bases not matched to a gene: 5. In DNA, the CDR3 is TGTGCCAGCAGTCCCCGGCGGGAGGGCTACAATGAGCAGTTCTTC. Translation gives CASSPRREGYNEQFF.

The rearrangement joins TRBV5-1 to TRBJ2-5, with D uncertain. Trimming shortened V by 0 bases and J by 1 base, and 10 bases separated the two germline ends. There are 15 residues in the CDR3. CDR1 and CDR2 (germline): SGHRS, YFSETQ. The CDR3 here is CASSLGSVLQETQYF. CDR3 sequence (DNA): TGCGCCAGCAGCTTGGGATCCGTCCTCCAAGAGACCCAGTACTTC.

The chain has TRBV5-1 and TRBJ2-7; 11 bases align to TRBD2. V dropped 0 bases and J dropped 3; count of bases not matched to a gene: 2. Per germline, CDR1 SGHRS and CDR2 YFSETQ. The CDR3 length is 15 residues. The CDR3 region is CASSLDLAGGYEQYF. CDR3 in DNA: TGCGCCAGCAGCTTGGACCTAGCGGGAGGCTACGAGCAGTACTTC.

This sequence joins TRBV5-6 and TRBJ1-2; a possible D gene is TRBD1 (6 bases). This CDR3 region has 15 residues. Germline values: CDR1 SGHDT, CDR2 YYEEEE. V lost 0 bases and J 1 base, leaving 10 bases between the germline ends. DNA for the CDR3: TGTGCCAGCAGCTTGGGCCCAGGGGATAACTATGGCTACACCTTC. Translating it yields CASSLGPGDNYGYTF.

CDR3 DNA sequence: TGCAGCGGAAGACAGGGATCAACTAATGAAAAACTGTTTTTT. Protein product: CSGRQGSTNEKLFF. V and J are TRBV29-1 and TRBJ1-4, with TRBD1 matching 7 bases. The CDR3 totals 14 residues. J was trimmed by 0 bases and V by 7 bases; bases with no gene match: 5. Germline V gene data show CDR1 as SQVTM and CDR2 as ANQGSEA. Filled out from reference TRBV29-1 and TRBJ1-4, the complete variable domain reads SAVISQKPSRDICQRGTSLTIQCQVDSQVTMMFWYRQQPGQSLTLIATANQGSEATYESGFVIDKFPISRPNLTFSTLTVSNMSPEDSSIYLCSGRQGSTNEKLFFGSGTQLSVL.

This sequence joins TRBV25-1 and TRBJ2-1; a weak D match, TRBD1 (5 bases). Germline CDR1 is MGHDK and CDR2 is SYGVNS. This CDR3 is 13 amino acids long. Trimming pared 2 bases from V and 5 bases from J, leaving 7 bases between. The CDR3 DNA is TGTGCCAGCAGTGAACAGACAGACAATGAGCAGTTCTTC. It specifies CASSEQTDNEQFF.

The chain recombines TRBV5-1 with TRBJ1-1; D unresolved. Between the trimmed V and J ends, which lost 4 bases and 4 bases, there was a span of 17 bases. Germline values: CDR1 SGHRS, CDR2 YFSETQ. The CDR3 spans 15 residues. The CDR3 is CASSVTITEGTEAFF. Here the CDR3 DNA reads TGCGCCAGCAGCGTAACAATTACAGAGGGCACTGAAGCTTTCTTT. The full variable domain, its missing parts supplied by reference TRBV5-1 and TRBJ1-1, is KAGVTQTPRYLIKTRGQQVTLSCSPISGHRSVSWYQQTPGQGLQFLFEYFSETQRNKGNFPGRFSGRQFSNSRSEMNVSTLELGDSALYLCASSVTITEGTEAFFGQGTRLTVV.

A few counts support this clone. This chain uses TRBV19 with TRBJ2-7; D is perhaps TRBD1 (5 bases). Trimming took off 0 bases at V and 7 bases at J, with 19 bases between the two ends. CDR3 length: 16 residues. CDR1 LNHDA and CDR2 SQIVND come from the germline V gene (reference sequence). DNA for the CDR3: TGTGCCAGTAGTATAGATCAGGGCTGGCGTGCTTCGGAGCAGTACTTC. It codes for CASSIDQGWRASEQYF.

To note about this clone: At one boundary the junction diverges from the germline segment, which might be a read error. The V and J genes are TRBV5-8 and TRBJ2-1, with TRBD1 matching 11 bases. This CDR3 is 15 amino acids long. Germline CDR1 is SGHTS and CDR2 is YDEGEE. The CDR3 DNA follows: TGTGCCAGCAGCCCCCGGACAGGGGGCCCGAGGCATCTAATCTTC. It specifies CASSPRTGGPRHLIF.

The chain couples TRBV10-3 to TRBJ1-1, with D perhaps TRBD1 (6 bases). The V gene's germline CDR1 is ENHRY and CDR2 SYGVKD. The CDR3 totals 15 residues. V gave up 7 bases and J gave up 1 base, with 16 bases separating them. As DNA, the CDR3 is TGTGCCATCAAAAAGGACAGAGAGGGGAACACTGAAGCTTTCTTT. This encodes CAIKKDREGNTEAFF.

V usage is TRBV28 and J usage is TRBJ2-1; D might be TRBD2 (6 bases). V was pared by 7 bases and J by 9 bases, with 19 bases between. CDR1 is MDHEN and CDR2 is SYDVKM in the germline V gene. This CDR3 comprises 14 residues. CDR3 nucleotide sequence: TGTGCCAGCACTCGGCGAGTCCAGGGAGGTGAGCAGTTCTTC. Residues: CASTRRVQGGEQFF.

The CDR3 nucleotides are TGTGCCAGTAGTCAAGAGGTAAGGGGCAATGAGCAGTTCTTC. It encodes CASSQEVRGNEQFF. The V gene is TRBV19, the J gene TRBJ2-1; D is perhaps TRBD1 (5 bases). The CDR3 loop spans 14 amino acids. CDR1 and CDR2 from the germline V gene are LNHDA and SQIVND (reference sequence). Trimming took off 5 bases at V and 6 bases at J, with 14 bases between the two ends. Combining the CDR3 with reference TRBV19 and TRBJ2-1 gives the whole variable domain DGGITQSPKYLFRKEGQNVTLSCEQNLNHDAMYWYRQDPGQGLRLIYYSQIVNDFQKGDIAEGYSVSREKKESFPLTVTSAQKNPTAFYLCASSQEVRGNEQFFGPGTRLTVL.

Only one count was recorded for this clone. The chain joins TRBV30 to TRBJ1-1; no reliable D call. This CDR3 contains 15 residues. Between the trimmed V and J ends, which lost 4 bases and 0 bases, there was a span of 15 bases. Germline values: CDR1 GTSNPN, CDR2 SVGIG (reference sequence). The DNA of the CDR3 is TGTGCCTGGACTCCGTCGGCAGCGATGAACACTGAAGCTTTCTTT. This encodes CAWTPSAAMNTEAFF.

This rearrangement joins TRBV6-5 to TRBJ2-7, with a possible D match to TRBD1 (5 bases). Germline CDR1 and CDR2: MNHEY and SVGAGI. V was clipped by 10 bases and J by 4 bases, with 20 bases between them. CDR3 length equals 14 residues. The CDR3 region is CATLPQGFLYEQYF. The CDR3 nucleotides read TGTGCCACCTTACCTCAGGGCTTCCTGTACGAGCAGTACTTC.

This clone was observed a single time. The chain employs TRBV5-1 and TRBJ2-2; 8 nucleotides agree with TRBD1. V lost 4 bases and J lost 3; bases outside the gene matches: 5. CDR3 length: 15 residues. Germline assignment: CDR1 SGHRS and CDR2 YFSETQ. Here the CDR3 DNA reads TGCGCCAGCAGCCTCGGACAGGGCCACACCGGGGAGCTGTTTTTT. Protein sequence: CASSLGQGHTGELFF.

V is TRBV18 and J is TRBJ2-1, with unresolved D. The CDR3 extends over 12 amino acids. CDR1 KGHSH and CDR2 LQKENI come from the germline V gene. Trimming cost V 2 bases and J 7 bases, with 6 bases left between them. The CDR3 DNA sequence: TGTGCCAGCTCACCAGAGCGAAATGAGCAGTTCTTC. Encoded protein: CASSPERNEQFF. Filled out from reference TRBV18 and TRBJ2-1, the complete variable domain reads NAGVMQNPRHLVRRRGQEARLRCSPMKGHSHVYWYRQLPEEGLKFMVYLQKENIIDESGMPKERFSAEFPKEGPSILRIQQVVRGDSAAYFCASSPERNEQFFGPGTRLTVL.

About this clone: A junction boundary mismatches the germline segment, possibly from a read error. The chain carries TRBV6-1 and TRBJ2-7; D gene uncertain. The CDR3 runs to 10 residues. Germline-derived CDR1 and CDR2 are MNHNS and SASEGT. CDR3 nucleotides: TGTGCCAGCAGTGATGAATCCTTAGCCTTC. It specifies CASSDESLAF.

Worth noting for this clone: Germline and junction disagree at one end, which may indicate a read error. The CDR3 sequence is CASSTGTGGYTF. The DNA of the CDR3 is TGTGCCAGCAGCACTGGGACGGGCGGCTACACCTTC. The chain couples TRBV5-1 to TRBJ1-2; the D gene is possibly TRBD1 (5 bases). From germline, CDR1 is SGHRS and CDR2 YFSETQ. The CDR3 is 12 amino acids.

In DNA form, the CDR3 reads TGTGCCAGCAGCCCTCCCCCACTTGACGGCGGAAACACCATATATTTT. It is translated as CASSPPPLDGGNTIYF. The genes are TRBV6-6 and TRBJ1-3; no clear D. The CDR3 loop spans 16 amino acids. Trimming stripped 6 bases from V and 4 bases from J, with 19 bases between. Per germline, CDR1 MNHNY and CDR2 SVGAGI (reference sequence).

V and J are TRBV12-5 and TRBJ2-3; unclear D gene. The CDR3 is 12 amino acids. The ends were cut back, 4 bases at V and 3 bases at J, with 5 bases in the middle. Germline assignment: CDR1 LGHNT and CDR2 FRNRAP. For the CDR3, the DNA is TGTGCTAGTGGTTGGCTGACAGATACGCAGTATTTT. It translates to CASGWLTDTQYF.

The chain couples TRBV6-1 to TRBJ2-6; D may correspond to TRBD1 or TRBD2 (5 bases each). The germline V gene encodes CDR1 MNHNS and CDR2 SASEGT. Trimming stripped 4 bases from V and 0 bases from J, with 10 bases between. The CDR3 consists of 16 residues. Here the CDR3 reads CASSGTTSSGANVLTF. DNA for the CDR3: TGTGCCAGCAGTGGGACAACTAGCTCTGGGGCCAACGTCCTGACTTTC.

This clone was counted a single time. The chain is built from TRBV5-6 and TRBJ2-2; weak D call: TRBD1 (5 bases). Looked up from germline, CDR1 is SGHDT and CDR2 is YYEEEE. V was pared by 2 bases and J by 2 bases, with 7 bases between. The CDR3 has 14 residues. CDR3 sequence (DNA): TGTGCCAGCAGCTTAAGGACAAACACCGGGGAGCTGTTTTTT. Its protein product is CASSLRTNTGELFF.

This clone was seen once. The CDR3 nucleotides are TGCGCCAGCACCTGGGCAGCTCAAGGTGGAGAGACCCAGTACTTC. It translates to CASTWAAQGGETQYF. V gene TRBV5-1 combines with J gene TRBJ2-5; D not resolved. This CDR3 has 15 amino acids. The ends were cut back, 6 bases at V and 4 bases at J, with 19 bases in the middle. The germline CDR1 and CDR2 sequences are SGHRS and YFSETQ.